Listed here are 19 T cell receptor beta chains from one sample, sequenced in a study of identical twins. TCRdb reprocessed the 5' RACE reads via MiXCR and lists one record per CDR3 protein. The sample has around 960,000 distinct CDR3 sequences, 9% to 15% seen once; the top ten hold around 1.6%. The data also belong to a second study, concerning yellow fever vaccine responses in identical twins.

The sequenced sample consisted of PBMCs. Receptors were obtained from a woman aged 18-29 years in good health.

This clonotype was detected only a few times. The chain has TRBV3-1 and TRBJ2-2; 12 nucleotides agree with TRBD2. With V trimmed by 6 bases and J by 2 bases, 4 bases remained unmatched. CDR1 and CDR2 (germline): LGHDT, YNNKEL (reference sequence). This CDR3 spans 16 amino acids. CDR3 residues: CASRRLAGVNTGELFF. The DNA of the CDR3 is TGTGCCAGCAGGCGACTAGCGGGGGTAAACACCGGGGAGCTGTTTTTT.

This clonotype has ten or more counts. V usage is TRBV25-1 and J usage is TRBJ2-4, with TRBD1 matching over 7 bases. Germline V gene sequence: CDR1 MGHDK, CDR2 SYGVNS. The CDR3 is 16 residues long. J was trimmed by 8 bases and V by 2 bases; bases with no gene match: 12. The CDR3 bases are TGTGCCAGCAGTGAACCTTCTCCGGGACAGAAGGACATTCAGTACTTC. Translation gives CASSEPSPGQKDIQYF.

This clonotype was picked up many times. The J gene is TRBJ2-7, the V gene TRBV28; 9 bases fit TRBD1. The germline CDR1 and CDR2 sequences are MDHEN and SYDVKM. The CDR3 is made up of 15 amino acids. The V and J ends lost 3 bases and 6 bases, in that order; junction bases with no gene match: 9. The CDR3 DNA follows: TGTGCCAGCAGTTTGGGTACAGGGGGCCAAGGCGAGCAGTACGTC. Translation: CASSLGTGGQGEQYV.

The rearrangement joins TRBV7-7 to TRBJ2-3; TRBD2 agrees at 8 bases. CDR1 is SSHAT, CDR2 FNYEAQ, per germline (reference sequence). The CDR3 runs 14 residues. V lost 5 bases to trimming and J lost 9 bases; unmatched junction nucleotides: 10. The CDR3 is CASSPSGGQWTQYF. The CDR3 nucleotides are TGTGCCAGCAGCCCATCGGGGGGGCAATGGACGCAGTATTTT.

The J gene is TRBJ1-4, the V gene TRBV11-2; D is unclear. With 3 bases removed from V and 1 base from J, the gap between germline ends came to 12 bases. The CDR3 runs to 16 residues. In germline, CDR1 is SGHAT, CDR2 FQNNGV. This CDR3 reads CASSLKTGGTNEKLFF. CDR3 coding DNA: TGTGCCAGCAGCTTGAAGACGGGCGGAACTAATGAAAAACTGTTTTTT.

The chain links TRBV6-6 to TRBJ2-7; tentative D call: TRBD1 (6 bases). Trimming took 5 bases from V and 0 from J, leaving 8 bases between them. CDR3 length: 13 residues. CDR1 MNHNY and CDR2 SVGAGI come from the germline V gene (reference sequence). The CDR3: CASSPRGSYEQYV. The CDR3, as DNA: TGTGCCAGCAGTCCCAGGGGCTCCTACGAGCAGTACGTC.

Only one count was recorded for this clonotype. The chain recombines TRBV19 with TRBJ1-4; D is uncertain. Germline CDR1 is LNHDA and CDR2 is SQIVND (reference sequence). V shed 6 bases and J shed 7 bases, with 9 bases lying between them. The CDR3 extends over 12 amino acids. CDR3 sequence reads: CASRRVGEKLFF. The CDR3 nucleotides read TGTGCCAGTAGGAGGGTCGGTGAAAAACTGTTTTTT.

The chain has TRBV12-3 or TRBV12-4 and TRBJ1-5; tentative D call: TRBD1 (5 bases). The CDR3 is made up of 15 amino acids. The ends were cut back, 7 bases at V and 0 bases at J, with 13 bases in the middle. This CDR3 reads CASTVGDYSNQPQHF. As DNA, the CDR3 is TGTGCCAGCACCGTGGGGGATTATAGCAATCAGCCCCAGCATTTT.

The chain links TRBV5-1 to TRBJ2-3; 8 nucleotides line up with TRBD2. This CDR3 region has 15 residues. CDR1 is SGHRS and CDR2 is YFSETQ in the germline V gene. V shed 3 bases and J 1 base; nucleotides not matched to a gene: 4. The CDR3 reads CASSSSSGGTDTQYF. CDR3 in DNA: TGCGCCAGCAGCTCGAGTAGCGGGGGCACAGATACGCAGTATTTT.

There are a few counts of this clonotype. J is TRBJ1-3 and V is TRBV12-3 or TRBV12-4, with D possibly matching TRBD1 (5 bases). The CDR3 totals 16 residues. Trimming removed 5 bases at V and 0 bases at J, with 14 bases between. CDR3 protein: CASSPPGRISGNTIYF. The CDR3 DNA reads as TGTGCCAGCAGTCCCCCGGGACGGATCTCTGGAAACACCATATATTTT.

The rearrangement links TRBV3-1 to TRBJ2-1, with 8 bases identical to TRBD2. CDR3 length: 18 amino acids. The ends lost 4 bases at V and 2 bases at J; junction bases unmatched: 13. Germline values: CDR1 LGHDT, CDR2 YNNKEL (reference sequence). CDR3 in DNA: TGTGCCAGCAGCCCGTTTAGTAGCGGGAAAGGACCCTACAATGAGCAGTTCTTC. The encoded protein is CASSPFSSGKGPYNEQFF.

The chain employs TRBV6-7 and TRBJ2-4; TRBD1 aligns across 7 bases. TRBV6-7 is treated as an ORF (open reading frame) with a function not yet certain. V trimming: 6 bases; J trimming: 0 bases; junction bases outside the gene matches: 5. The CDR3 length is 15 residues. The CDR3 nucleotides are TGTGCCAGCAGCCCCGGGACAGAAGCCAAAAACATTCAGTACTTC. Its translation: CASSPGTEAKNIQYF.

The chain couples TRBV3-1 to TRBJ2-1; D uncertain. The CDR3 has 13 amino acids. V gave up 4 bases and J gave up 4 bases, with 8 bases separating them. The germline V gene encodes CDR1 LGHDT and CDR2 YNNKEL (reference sequence). The CDR3 DNA reads TGTGCCAGCAGCCGAAGGCTGTACAATGAGCAGTTCTTC. Its translation is CASSRRLYNEQFF.

The chain combines TRBV11-2 with TRBJ2-1; possibly TRBD1 for D (6 bases). The germline V and J ends were trimmed by 5 bases and 10 bases, with 18 bases remaining between them. CDR1 and CDR2 from the germline V gene are SGHAT and FQNNGV. This CDR3 region has 14 residues. The DNA of the CDR3 is TGTGCCAGCAGCCTTAGAGACAGGCAGGCAGAGCAGTTCTTC. It translates to CASSLRDRQAEQFF.

This clonotype was counted many times. The chain joins TRBV4-2 to TRBJ2-5, with D maybe TRBD2 (5 bases). The CDR3 sequence is 13 residues long. Trimming pared 4 bases from V and 5 bases from J, leaving 11 bases between. Looked up from germline, CDR1 is LGHNA and CDR2 is YNFKEQ. CDR3 residues: CASSPGIGETQYF. CDR3 nucleotides: TGTGCCAGCAGCCCCGGGATTGGGGAGACCCAGTACTTC.

This clonotype appeared a few times. The chain employs TRBV5-4 and TRBJ2-7; TRBD1 matches 7 bases. This CDR3 comprises 16 residues. Germline V gene data show CDR1 as SGHNT and CDR2 as YYREEE (reference sequence). V lost 0 bases and J lost 7; bases outside the gene matches: 13. CDR3 residues: CASSLGPGTEPLEQYF. The DNA for the CDR3 is TGTGCCAGCAGCTTGGGTCCAGGGACAGAACCTCTGGAGCAGTACTTC.

The genes are TRBV2 and TRBJ2-7; 10 nucleotides line up with TRBD2. This CDR3 region has 16 residues. The J segment lost 0 bases and the V segment lost 7 bases, leaving 9 bases of the junction unmatched. Germline V gene sequence: CDR1 SNHLY, CDR2 FYNNEI. The CDR3 reads CASNSIGTSDSYEQYF. In DNA, the CDR3 is TGTGCCAGCAATTCTATAGGGACTAGCGACTCCTACGAGCAGTACTTC.

V gene TRBV5-6 combines with J gene TRBJ2-7; 9 bases align to TRBD1. Germline V CDR1 and CDR2: SGHDT, YYEEEE. Trimming cost V 3 bases and J 3 bases; bases outside gene matches: 4. The CDR3 contains 14 residues. For the CDR3, the DNA is TGTGCCAGCAGCTCTACGGGACAGGGCTACGAGCAGTACGTC. It translates to CASSSTGQGYEQYV.

This clonotype was counted a few times. The V and J genes are TRBV6-1 and TRBJ2-1; TRBD2 agrees at 8 bases. The junction had 10 bases not matched to a gene; V was cut back by 8 bases and J by 7 bases. Germline V gene lookup returns CDR1 MNHNS and CDR2 SASEGT. The CDR3 contains 14 residues. The DNA for the CDR3 is TGTGCCAGCCTCTCGAGCGGGAGTCCAAATGAGCAGTTCTTC. Its protein is CASLSSGSPNEQFF.